A selection of T cell receptor beta chains follows, all from one sample in a study of T-cell reconstitution after alpha-beta-depleted transplantation in children. TCRdb analysed the PCR reads with MiXCR anew, one entry per CDR3 protein. The sample lists more than 85,000 distinct CDR3 sequences; about 8% were seen once. The specimen comprised PBMCs, sampled before TCRalphabeta/CD19-depleted stem cell transplant. Receptors were obtained from a boy aged 2 to 10 with acute lymphoblastic leukemia, due to receive a stem cell transplant. CDR3s include the opening cysteine and the closing phenylalanine or tryptophan. The order of the fields is V gene, D gene, clone size, J gene, CDR3 protein, CDR3 DNA. D genes are given only for firm matches. Size values are once, few and many counts, or a class for expanded clones, and some rows have none.

V: TRBV7-9; D: NA; size: many; J: TRBJ1-1; CDR3: CASSPSGWNTEAFF; DNA: TGTGCCAGCAGCCCCTCAGGGTGGAACACTGAAGCTTTCTTT
V: TRBV27; D: NA; size: NA; J: TRBJ2-1; CDR3: CASSLSTGGTYNEQFF; DNA: TGTGCCAGCAGTTTATCGACGGGGGGCACCTACAATGAGCAGTTCTTC
V: TRBV7-9; D: TRBD1; size: few; J: TRBJ2-2; CDR3: CASSQRQGEAGELFF; DNA: TGTGCCAGCAGCCAGCGACAGGGAGAGGCCGGGGAGCTGTTTTTT
V: TRBV10-3; D: NA; size: many; J: TRBJ1-1; CDR3: CAISEPPGQLNTEAFF; DNA: TGTGCCATCAGTGAGCCGCCCGGACAGCTGAACACTGAAGCTTTCTTT
V: TRBV7-6; D: TRBD2; size: NA; J: TRBJ2-3; CDR3: CASSSRWRGVASTDTQYF; DNA: TGTGCCAGCAGCTCGCGATGGCGGGGGGTTGCTAGCACAGATACGCAGTATTTT
V: TRBV20-1; D: NA; size: NA; J: TRBJ1-6; CDR3: CSAKGDANNSPLHF; DNA: TGCAGTGCCAAGGGGGACGCGAATAATTCACCCCTCCACTTT
V: TRBV9; D: TRBD1; size: many; J: TRBJ2-7; CDR3: CASSGPTGSEQYF; DNA: TGTGCCAGCAGCGGACCGACAGGGAGTGAGCAGTACTTC
V: TRBV4-1; D: NA; size: many; J: TRBJ1-1; CDR3: CASSQDGTPTGFF; DNA: TGCGCCAGCAGCCAAGATGGGACTCCGACGGGTTTCTTT
V: TRBV5-1; D: NA; size: many; J: TRBJ1-5; CDR3: CASSPSGGSGQPQHF; DNA: TGCGCCAGCAGCCCGAGCGGGGGGAGTGGTCAGCCCCAGCATTTT
V: TRBV29-1; D: TRBD2; size: many; J: TRBJ2-7; CDR3: CSVEGTTYEQYF; DNA: TGCAGCGTTGAGGGGACTACCTACGAGCAGTACTTC
V: TRBV20-1; D: NA; size: NA; J: TRBJ1-1; CDR3: CSARDYEVRTEAFF; DNA: TGCAGTGCTAGAGATTATGAGGTCCGGACTGAAGCTTTCTTT
V: TRBV7-9; D: TRBD1; size: NA; J: TRBJ1-1; CDR3: CASGLAARQGDPEAFF; DNA: TGTGCCAGCGGCTTAGCGGCGCGGCAGGGGGACCCTGAAGCTTTCTTT
V: TRBV3-1; D: NA; size: NA; J: TRBJ1-2; CDR3: CASSPSRRAARGYGYTF; DNA: TGTGCCAGCAGCCCAAGCAGGAGGGCAGCGAGAGGCTATGGCTACACCTTC
V: TRBV20-1; D: TRBD2; size: few; J: TRBJ2-5; CDR3: CSARDYSGGALMEETQYF; DNA: TGCAGTGCTAGAGATTATAGCGGGGGGGCCCTGATGGAAGAGACCCAGTACTTC
V: TRBV5-1; D: NA; size: few; J: TRBJ2-3; CDR3: CASSTGLVTDTQYF; DNA: TGCGCCAGCAGCACAGGGTTGGTTACAGATACGCAGTATTTT
V: TRBV2; D: NA; size: few; J: TRBJ2-7; CDR3: CASRGGRGAEQYF; DNA: TGTGCCAGCAGGGGGGGGCGAGGAGCCGAGCAGTACTTC
V: TRBV20-1; D: TRBD2; size: many; J: TRBJ2-7; CDR3: CSARGSSGAHEQYF; DNA: TGCAGTGCTAGGGGTTCGAGCGGGGCCCACGAGCAGTACTTC
V: TRBV20-1; D: TRBD2; size: many; J: TRBJ2-3; CDR3: CSARDQERGDTDTQYF; DNA: TGCAGTGCTCGAGACCAAGAGCGGGGGGACACAGATACGCAGTATTTT
V: TRBV6-2/TRBV6-3; D: TRBD2; size: few; J: TRBJ2-7; CDR3: CASSYSLAGVAGYEQYF; DNA: TGTGCCAGCAGTTACTCGCTCGCGGGGGTCGCCGGCTACGAGCAGTACTTC
V: TRBV29-1; D: NA; size: many; J: TRBJ1-2; CDR3: CSVETGYGYTF; DNA: TGCAGCGTTGAAACAGGCTATGGCTACACCTTC
V: TRBV6-2/TRBV6-3; D: NA; size: many; J: TRBJ1-1; CDR3: CASTLYEGTEAFF; DNA: TGTGCCAGCACCCTATACGAGGGCACTGAAGCTTTCTTT
V: TRBV20-1; D: TRBD2; size: many; J: TRBJ2-2; CDR3: CSAPSKRGGGELFF; DNA: TGCAGTGCTCCGTCGAAGCGGGGGGGCGGGGAGCTGTTTTTT
V: TRBV6-1; D: TRBD2; size: few; J: TRBJ2-7; CDR3: CASGEWGGAYEQYF; DNA: TGTGCCAGCGGTGAGTGGGGGGGAGCCTACGAGCAGTACTTC
V: TRBV11-2; D: NA; size: few; J: TRBJ2-2; CDR3: CASSLVGTGELFF; DNA: TGTGCCAGCAGCTTAGTCGGCACCGGGGAGCTGTTTTTT